This is a list of T cell receptor beta chains from one sample in a study of T cell responses to AZD1222 COVID-19 vaccine. This table comes from immunoSEQ multiplex PCR, and its TCRdb copy is limited to in-frame clones, with some not included. The data show fewer than 130,000 clones, more than 90% seen once. The sequencing used peripheral blood, collected on day 0 of AZD1222 vaccination. The source is an adult in good health. Each CDR3 is given with its conserved first and last residue. D genes are given only for firm matches. Size is omitted from some rows. Given values are once, few, many or a class for expanded clones.

TRBD1 | TRBJ2-7 | TRBV6-2/TRBV6-3 | - | CASSWDRQYEQYF | TGTGCCAGCAGTTGGGACAGGCAGTACGAGCAGTACTTC
- | TRBJ1-6 | TRBV7-9 | few | CASSLGTQERGSPLHF | TGTGCCAGCAGCTTAGGCACGCAGGAGAGGGGTTCACCCCTCCACTTT
- | TRBJ2-7 | TRBV25-1 | - | CATGRGPPYEQYF | TGTGCCACCGGTAGGGGTCCCCCCTACGAGCAGTACTTC
- | TRBJ2-3 | TRBV9 | - | CASSEGQWDTQYF | TGTGCCAGCAGCGAGGGCCAGTGGGATACGCAGTATTTT
- | TRBJ2-7 | TRBV9 | - | CASSVGDQGIVSSYEQYF | TGTGCCAGCAGCGTAGGGGATCAGGGTATTGTGAGCTCCTACGAGCAGTACTTC
- | TRBJ1-1 | TRBV2 | once | CASRRAQGVGDTEAFF | TGTGCCAGCAGAAGAGCGCAAGGGGTGGGGGACACTGAAGCTTTCTTT
- | TRBJ1-3 | TRBV14 | few | CASSQDGRPFRNTIYF | TGTGCCAGCAGCCAAGATGGACGCCCTTTCAGAAACACCATATATTTT
- | TRBJ1-2 | TRBV28 | - | CASSAGQWRGYTF | TGTGCCAGCAGCGCCGGACAATGGAGAGGCTACACCTTC
TRBD1 | TRBJ2-7 | TRBV3-1/TRBV3-2 | - | CASSRSGTGNYEQYF | TGTGCCAGCAGCCGATCGGGGACAGGGAATTACGAGCAGTACTTC
- | TRBJ2-1 | TRBV10-1 | - | CARRVLSGSYNEQFF | TGCGCCCGGCGGGTCCTTAGCGGATCCTACAATGAGCAGTTCTTC
TRBD1 | TRBJ2-7 | TRBV19 | - | CASRGPGGATYEQYF | TGTGCCAGTAGAGGACCAGGGGGCGCAACCTACGAGCAGTACTTC
- | TRBJ1-1 | TRBV10-3 | - | CAISESGLVGTEAFF | TGTGCCATCAGTGAGTCTGGGCTTGTGGGCACTGAAGCTTTCTTT